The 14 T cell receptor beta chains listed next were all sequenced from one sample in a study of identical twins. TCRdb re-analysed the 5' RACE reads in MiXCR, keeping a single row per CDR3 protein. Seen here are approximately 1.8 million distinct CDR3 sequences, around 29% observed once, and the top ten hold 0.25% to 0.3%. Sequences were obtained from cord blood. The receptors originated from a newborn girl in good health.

The CDR3 nucleotides read TGTGCCAGCAGCCAAGGGGCCTGGACAGGGAGGAATGAGCAGTTCTTC. This encodes CASSQGAWTGRNEQFF. This sequence joins TRBV3-1 and TRBJ2-1, with TRBD1 matching over 8 bases. Losses at the gene ends were 1 base for V and 7 bases for J; bases not matched to a gene: 9. The CDR3 runs to 16 residues. In germline, CDR1 is LGHDT, CDR2 YNNKEL (reference sequence).

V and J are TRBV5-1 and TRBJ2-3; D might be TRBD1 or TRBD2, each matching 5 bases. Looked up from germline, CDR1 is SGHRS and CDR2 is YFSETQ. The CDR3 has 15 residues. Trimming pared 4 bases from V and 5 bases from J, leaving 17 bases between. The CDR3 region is CASSQRDPGKDTQYF. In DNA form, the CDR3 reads TGCGCCAGCAGCCAAAGGGACCCCGGGAAAGATACGCAGTATTTT.

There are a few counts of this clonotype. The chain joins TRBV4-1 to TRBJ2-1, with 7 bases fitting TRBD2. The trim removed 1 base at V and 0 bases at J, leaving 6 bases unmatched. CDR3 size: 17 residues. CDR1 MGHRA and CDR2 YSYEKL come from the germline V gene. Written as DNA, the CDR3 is TGCGCCAGCAGCCAAGTCAAGGCGGGGGTCTCCTACAATGAGCAGTTCTTC. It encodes CASSQVKAGVSYNEQFF.

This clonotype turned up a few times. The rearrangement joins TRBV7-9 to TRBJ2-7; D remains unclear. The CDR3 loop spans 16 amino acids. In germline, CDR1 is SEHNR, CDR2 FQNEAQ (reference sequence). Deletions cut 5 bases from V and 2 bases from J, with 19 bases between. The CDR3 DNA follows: TGTGCCAGCAGCCCTCCCGATTATGGCGGTCCCTACGAGCAGTACTTC. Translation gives CASSPPDYGGPYEQYF.

The CDR3 sequence: CASSDHNRGQTGELFF. In DNA, the CDR3 is TGTGCCAGCAGTGACCATAACAGGGGGCAAACCGGGGAGCTGTTTTTT. The rearrangement uses TRBV25-1 and TRBJ2-2; 9 bases map to TRBD1. This CDR3 is built from 16 residues. The V and J ends lost 3 bases and 5 bases, in that order; junction bases with no gene match: 7. CDR1 MGHDK and CDR2 SYGVNS come from the germline V gene.

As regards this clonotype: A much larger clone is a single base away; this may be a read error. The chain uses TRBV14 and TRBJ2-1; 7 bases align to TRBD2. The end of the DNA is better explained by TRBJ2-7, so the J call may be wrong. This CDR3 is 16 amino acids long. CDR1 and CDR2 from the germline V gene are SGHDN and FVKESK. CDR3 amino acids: CASSLRGLVLYNEQYF. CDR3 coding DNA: TGTGCCAGCAGCCTCAGAGGACTAGTTCTGTACAATGAGCAGTACTTC.

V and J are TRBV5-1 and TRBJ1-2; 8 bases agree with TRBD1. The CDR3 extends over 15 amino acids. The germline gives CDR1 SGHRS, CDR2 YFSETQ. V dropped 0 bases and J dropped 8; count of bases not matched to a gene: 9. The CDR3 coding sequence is TGCGCCAGCAGCTTGGGGGACAGGACTTTTGGGGGCTACACCTTC. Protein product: CASSLGDRTFGGYTF. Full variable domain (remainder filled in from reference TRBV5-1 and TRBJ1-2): KAGVTQTPRYLIKTRGQQVTLSCSPISGHRSVSWYQQTPGQGLQFLFEYFSETQRNKGNFPGRFSGRQFSNSRSEMNVSTLELGDSALYLCASSLGDRTFGGYTFGSGTRLTVV.

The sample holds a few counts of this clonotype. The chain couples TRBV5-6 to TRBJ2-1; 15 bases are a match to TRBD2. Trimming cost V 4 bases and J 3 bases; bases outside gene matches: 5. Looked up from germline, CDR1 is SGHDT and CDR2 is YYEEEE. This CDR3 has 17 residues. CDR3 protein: CASSRRTSGRVYNEQFF. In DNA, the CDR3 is TGTGCCAGCAGCCGACGGACTAGCGGGAGGGTCTACAATGAGCAGTTCTTC.

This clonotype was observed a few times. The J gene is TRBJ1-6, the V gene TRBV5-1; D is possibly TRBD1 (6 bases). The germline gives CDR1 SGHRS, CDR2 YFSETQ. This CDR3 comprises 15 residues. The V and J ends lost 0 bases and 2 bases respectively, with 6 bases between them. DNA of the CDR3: TGCGCCAGCAGCTTGGACAGGGCCTATAATTCACCCCTCCACTTT. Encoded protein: CASSLDRAYNSPLHF.

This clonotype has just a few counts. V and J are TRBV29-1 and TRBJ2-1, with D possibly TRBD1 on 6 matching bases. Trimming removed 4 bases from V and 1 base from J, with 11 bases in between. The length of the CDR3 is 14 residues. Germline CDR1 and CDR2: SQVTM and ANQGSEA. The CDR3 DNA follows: TGCAGCGTTGTGGGGGCGCCTTCCTACAATGAGCAGTTCTTC. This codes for CSVVGAPSYNEQFF.

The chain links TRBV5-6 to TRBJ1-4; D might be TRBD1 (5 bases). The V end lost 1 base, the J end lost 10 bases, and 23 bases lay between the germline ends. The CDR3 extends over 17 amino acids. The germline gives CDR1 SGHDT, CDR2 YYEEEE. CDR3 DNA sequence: TGTGCCAGCAGCTTGTCTTGGGACCCGGGAGTTAGTGTAAAACTGTTTTTT. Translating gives CASSLSWDPGVSVKLFF. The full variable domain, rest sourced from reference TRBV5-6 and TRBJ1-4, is DAGVTQSPTHLIKTRGQQVTLRCSPKSGHDTVSWYQQALGQGPQFIFQYYEEEERQRGNFPDRFSGHQFPNYSSELNVNALLLGDSALYLCASSLSWDPGVSVKLFFGSGTQLSVL.

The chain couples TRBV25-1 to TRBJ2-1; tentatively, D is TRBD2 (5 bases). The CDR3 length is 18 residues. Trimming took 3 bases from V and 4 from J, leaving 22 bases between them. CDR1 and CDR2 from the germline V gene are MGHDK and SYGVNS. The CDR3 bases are TGTGCCAGCAGTGATTGGACTCCCGTTCCACCCGCATACAATGAGCAGTTCTTC. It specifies CASSDWTPVPPAYNEQFF.

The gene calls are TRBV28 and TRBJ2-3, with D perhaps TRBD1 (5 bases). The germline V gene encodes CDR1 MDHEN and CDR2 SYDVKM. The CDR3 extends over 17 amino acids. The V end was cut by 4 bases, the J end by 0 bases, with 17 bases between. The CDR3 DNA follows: TGTGCCAGCAGTTGGGGCTCCGTCCATCCTAGCACAGATACGCAGTATTTT. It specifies CASSWGSVHPSTDTQYF.

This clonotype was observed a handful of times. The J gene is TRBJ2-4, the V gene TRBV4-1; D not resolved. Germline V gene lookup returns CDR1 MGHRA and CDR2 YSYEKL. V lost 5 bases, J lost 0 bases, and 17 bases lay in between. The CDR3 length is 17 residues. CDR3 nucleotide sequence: TGCGCCAGCAGCGCCTTTTCCCTCAAAGAAGCCAAAAACATTCAGTACTTC. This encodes CASSAFSLKEAKNIQYF.